These 11 T cell receptor beta chains came from one sample sequenced in a study of T-cell memory formation after mild COVID-19 (dated by TCRdb to the early 2020s). The receptor library was made with 5' RACE. Sequencing relied on an Illumina NovaSeq 6000. Clones were called with MiXCR by TCRdb after fastp trimmed the public reads at Q25, and only in-frame beta chains were retained. CDR3 protein duplicates are merged, each entry listing the most common genes and DNA. Recorded for this sample are 350,000 to 450,000 distinct CDR3 sequences; over 13% of them occurred a single time. Roughly 22% of the sample is in the top ten clones. The sample was PBMCs or a T cell subset sorted from them (not recorded which). The receptors stem from a man aged 18 to 35 who had mild COVID-19 (a few samples of this study predate the infection). The sample titles of this study are shuffled in the database, so cell type and time point are left out; the donor was told from shared clones.

This chain joins TRBV7-9 and TRBJ2-3; maybe TRBD2 (5 bases). The CDR3 spans 9 residues. Trimming pared 11 bases from V and 5 bases from J, leaving 5 bases between. From germline, CDR1 is SEHNR and CDR2 FQNEAQ (reference sequence). Here the CDR3 DNA reads TGTGCCGAGGGAGATACGCAGTATTTT. It encodes CAEGDTQYF. Full variable domain (missing parts from reference TRBV7-9 and TRBJ2-3): DTGVSQNPRHKITKRGQNVTFRCDPISEHNRLYWYRQTLGQGPEFLTYFQNEAQLEKSRLLSDRFSAERPKGSFSTLEIQRTEQGDSAMYLCAEGDTQYFGPGTRLTVL.

The chain is built from TRBV9 and TRBJ1-2, with 7 bases lining up with TRBD1. There are 14 residues in the CDR3. Losses at the gene ends were 3 bases for V and 2 bases for J; bases not matched to a gene: 4. CDR1 is SGDLS and CDR2 is YYNGEE in the germline V gene. The CDR3 DNA follows: TGTGCCAGCAGCGCCGAGGGACAGAACTATGGCTACACCTTC. This translates into CASSAEGQNYGYTF.

This clonotype was found a few times. V and J are TRBV9 and TRBJ2-2; 11 bases are a match to TRBD1. The CDR3 is 16 amino acids. V was clipped by 0 bases and J by 5 bases; unmatched bases: 3. Germline CDR1 is SGDLS and CDR2 is YYNGEE. CDR3 sequence (DNA): TGTGCCAGCAGCGTAGGGACAGGGGGCGGAACCGGGGAGCTGTTTTTT. This encodes CASSVGTGGGTGELFF.

The CDR3 sequence is CASSEPSFNTQYF. CDR3 nucleotides: TGCGCCAGCAGTGAGCCTAGTTTCAATACGCAGTATTTT. The chain carries TRBV10-1 and TRBJ2-3; no clear D gene. The length of the CDR3 is 13 residues. Germline-derived CDR1 and CDR2 are WNHNN and SYGVQD (reference sequence). Deletions cut 2 bases from V and 7 bases from J, with 10 bases between.

The rearrangement uses TRBV2 and TRBJ2-6; 7 bases line up with TRBD1. Losses at the gene ends were 4 bases for V and 0 bases for J; bases not matched to a gene: 3. Germline V gene data show CDR1 as SNHLY and CDR2 as FYNNEI. The CDR3 runs to 16 residues. In nucleotides, the CDR3 is TGTGCCAGCAGTGGACAGGGCGGCTCTGGGGCCAACGTCCTGACTTTC. Protein sequence: CASSGQGGSGANVLTF.

This clonotype was recorded a few times. V gene TRBV12-3 or TRBV12-4 combines with J gene TRBJ2-1, with 8 bases that match TRBD2. The CDR3 consists of 15 residues. J gave up 3 bases and V 3 bases, and 4 bases lay outside the gene matches. CDR3 sequence: CASSLGGGHYNEQFF. The CDR3 DNA reads TGTGCCAGCAGTTTGGGCGGGGGGCACTACAATGAGCAGTTCTTC.

The rearrangement uses TRBV20-1 and TRBJ1-2; maybe TRBD1 (6 bases). Germline CDR1 is DFQATT and CDR2 is SNEGSKA (reference sequence). The V gene lost 7 bases and the J gene lost 2 bases, with 14 bases spanning the gap. CDR3 length: 13 residues. The DNA for the CDR3 is TGCAGTGTTCAGGGGCCTACGAACTATGGCTACACCTTC. This encodes CSVQGPTNYGYTF.

The J gene is TRBJ1-1, the V gene TRBV10-1; TRBD1 is a possible D gene (5 bases). Trimming removed 0 bases at V and 0 bases at J, with 8 bases between. Germline CDR1 WNHNN, CDR2 SYGVQD (reference sequence). CDR3 size: 15 residues. CDR3 in DNA: TGCGCCAGCAGTGAGTCCCGGGGGATGAACACTGAAGCTTTCTTT. This codes for CASSESRGMNTEAFF.

This chain joins TRBV11-2 and TRBJ2-6; D remains ambiguous. Trimming cost V 5 bases and J 0 bases, with 11 bases left between them. The CDR3 spans 16 residues. From germline, CDR1 is SGHAT and CDR2 FQNNGV. CDR3 coding DNA: TGTGCCAGCAGCAACCAGGTTCCCTCTGGGGCCAACGTCCTGACTTTC. Its translation: CASSNQVPSGANVLTF. Looking up the rest from reference TRBV11-2 and TRBJ2-6 gives the full variable domain: EAGVAQSPRYKIIEKRQSVAFWCNPISGHATLYWYQQILGQGPKLLIQFQNNGVVDDSQLPKDRFSAERLKGVDSTLKIQPAKLEDSAVYLCASSNQVPSGANVLTFGAGSRLTVL.

This clonotype showed up just a few times. The V gene is TRBV4-2, the J gene TRBJ2-3; the match to TRBD1 covers 9 bases. Germline CDR1 is LGHNA and CDR2 is YNFKEQ. V trimming: 0 bases; J trimming: 4 bases; junction bases outside the gene matches: 11. The CDR3 is made up of 18 amino acids. The CDR3 DNA sequence: TGTGCCAGCAGCCAAGAACCCTTGACAGGGGGTATCGCAGATACGCAGTATTTT. This encodes CASSQEPLTGGIADTQYF.

The chain links TRBV5-1 to TRBJ2-7; D possibly corresponds to TRBD2 (7 bases). The germline V gene has CDR1 SGHRS and CDR2 YFSETQ. V was trimmed by 1 base and J by 6 bases, leaving 14 bases between them. This CDR3 has 14 amino acids. The CDR3 nucleotides read TGCGCCAGCAGCTTGACCGGGGAGGGGGGCGAGCAGTACGTC. Its protein product is CASSLTGEGGEQYV.